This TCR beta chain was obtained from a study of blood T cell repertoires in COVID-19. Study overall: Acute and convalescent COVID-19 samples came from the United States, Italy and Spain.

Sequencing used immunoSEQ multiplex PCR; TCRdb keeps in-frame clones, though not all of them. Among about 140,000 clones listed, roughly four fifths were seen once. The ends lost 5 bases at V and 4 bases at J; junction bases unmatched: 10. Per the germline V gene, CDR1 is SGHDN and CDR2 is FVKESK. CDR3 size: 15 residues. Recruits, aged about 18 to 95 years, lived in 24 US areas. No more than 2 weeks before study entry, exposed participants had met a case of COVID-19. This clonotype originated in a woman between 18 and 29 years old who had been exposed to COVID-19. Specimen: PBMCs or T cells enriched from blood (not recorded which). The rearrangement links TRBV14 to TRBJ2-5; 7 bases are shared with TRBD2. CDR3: CASSRGGSFTETQYF. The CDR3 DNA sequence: TGTGCCAGCAGCAGGGGAGGGAGTTTCACAGAGACCCAGTACTTC.